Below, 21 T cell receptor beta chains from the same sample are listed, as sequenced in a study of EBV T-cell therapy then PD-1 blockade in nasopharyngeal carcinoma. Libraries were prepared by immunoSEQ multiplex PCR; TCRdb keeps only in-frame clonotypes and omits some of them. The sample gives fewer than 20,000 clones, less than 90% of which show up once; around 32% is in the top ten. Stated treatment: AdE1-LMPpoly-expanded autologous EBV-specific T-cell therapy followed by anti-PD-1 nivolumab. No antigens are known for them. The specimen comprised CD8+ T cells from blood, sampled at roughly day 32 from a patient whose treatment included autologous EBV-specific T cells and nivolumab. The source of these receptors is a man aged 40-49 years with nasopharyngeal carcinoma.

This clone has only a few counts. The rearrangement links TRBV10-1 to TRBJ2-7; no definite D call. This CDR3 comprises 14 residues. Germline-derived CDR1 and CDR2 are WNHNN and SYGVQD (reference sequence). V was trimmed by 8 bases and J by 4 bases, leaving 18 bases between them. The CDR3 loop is CASGLGQVGYEQYF. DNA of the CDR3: TGCGCCAGCGGCCTAGGGCAGGTCGGATACGAGCAGTACTTC.

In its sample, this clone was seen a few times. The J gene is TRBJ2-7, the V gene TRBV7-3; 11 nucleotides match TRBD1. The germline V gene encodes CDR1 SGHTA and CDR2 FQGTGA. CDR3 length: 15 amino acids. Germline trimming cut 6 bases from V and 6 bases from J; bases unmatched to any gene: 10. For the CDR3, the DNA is TGTGCCAGCAGGGGACAGGGGGGACCAGTTGGCGAGCAGTACTTC. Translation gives CASRGQGGPVGEQYF. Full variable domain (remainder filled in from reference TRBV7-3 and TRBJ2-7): GAGVSQTPSNKVTEKGKYVELRCDPISGHTALYWYRQSLGQGPEFLIYFQGTGAADDSGLPNDRFFAVRPEGSVSTLKIQRTERGDSAVYLCASRGQGGPVGEQYFGPGTRLTVT.

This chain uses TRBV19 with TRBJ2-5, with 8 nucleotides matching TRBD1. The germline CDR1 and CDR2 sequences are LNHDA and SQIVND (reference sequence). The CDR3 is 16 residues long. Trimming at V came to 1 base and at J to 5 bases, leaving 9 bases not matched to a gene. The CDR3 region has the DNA TGTGCCAGTAGTATAGTGGGACAGGCCTTTAAGGAGACCCAGTACTTC. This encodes CASSIVGQAFKETQYF.

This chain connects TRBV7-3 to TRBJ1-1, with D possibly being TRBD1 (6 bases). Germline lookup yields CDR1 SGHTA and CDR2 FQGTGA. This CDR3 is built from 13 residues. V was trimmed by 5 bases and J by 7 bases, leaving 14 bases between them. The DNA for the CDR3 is TGTGCCAGCAGCCGCAGGGGTATAGGTGAAGCTTTCTTT. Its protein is CASSRRGIGEAFF.

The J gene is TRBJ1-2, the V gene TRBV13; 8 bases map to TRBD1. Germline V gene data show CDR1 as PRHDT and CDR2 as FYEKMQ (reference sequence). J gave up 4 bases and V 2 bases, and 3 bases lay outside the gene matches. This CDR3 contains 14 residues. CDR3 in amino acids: CASSLSGQGYGYTF. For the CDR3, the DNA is TGTGCCAGCAGCTTATCCGGACAGGGCTATGGCTACACCTTC.

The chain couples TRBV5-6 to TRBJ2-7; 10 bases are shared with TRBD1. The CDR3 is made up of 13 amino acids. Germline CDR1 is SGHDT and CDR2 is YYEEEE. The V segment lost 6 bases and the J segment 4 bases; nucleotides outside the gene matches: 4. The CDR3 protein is CASTGTGDYEQYF. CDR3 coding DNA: TGTGCCAGCACGGGGACAGGGGATTACGAGCAGTACTTC.

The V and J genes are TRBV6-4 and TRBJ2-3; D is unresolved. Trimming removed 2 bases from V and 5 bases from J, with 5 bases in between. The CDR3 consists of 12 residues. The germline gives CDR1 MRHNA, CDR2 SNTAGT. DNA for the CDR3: TGTGCCAGCAGTGACGGGGAAGATACGCAGTATTTT. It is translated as CASSDGEDTQYF.

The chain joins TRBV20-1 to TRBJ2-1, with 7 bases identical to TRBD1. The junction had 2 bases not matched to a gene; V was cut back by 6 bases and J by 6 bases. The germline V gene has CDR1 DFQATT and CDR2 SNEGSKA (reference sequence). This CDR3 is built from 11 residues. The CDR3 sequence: CSASGGNEQFF. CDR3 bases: TGCAGTGCCTCAGGGGGCAATGAGCAGTTCTTC.

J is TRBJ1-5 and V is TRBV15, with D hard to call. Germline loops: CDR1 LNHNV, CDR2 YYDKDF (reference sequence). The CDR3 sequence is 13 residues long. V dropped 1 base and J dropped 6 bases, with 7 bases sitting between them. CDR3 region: CATSRGGVQPQHF. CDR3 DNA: TGTGCCACCAGCAGAGGGGGAGTTCAGCCCCAGCATTTT.

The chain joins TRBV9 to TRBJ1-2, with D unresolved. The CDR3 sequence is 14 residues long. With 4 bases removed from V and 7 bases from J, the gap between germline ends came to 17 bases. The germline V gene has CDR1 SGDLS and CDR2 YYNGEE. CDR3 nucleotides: TGTGCCAGCAGCCCCGACGGCTCGGTCTTTGGCTACACCTTC. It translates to CASSPDGSVFGYTF.

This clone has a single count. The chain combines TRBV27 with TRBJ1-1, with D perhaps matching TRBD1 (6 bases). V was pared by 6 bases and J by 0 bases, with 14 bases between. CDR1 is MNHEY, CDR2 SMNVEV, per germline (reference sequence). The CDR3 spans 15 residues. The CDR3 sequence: CASSHPGHLNTEAFF. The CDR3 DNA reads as TGTGCCAGCAGCCATCCGGGACATCTGAACACTGAAGCTTTCTTT.

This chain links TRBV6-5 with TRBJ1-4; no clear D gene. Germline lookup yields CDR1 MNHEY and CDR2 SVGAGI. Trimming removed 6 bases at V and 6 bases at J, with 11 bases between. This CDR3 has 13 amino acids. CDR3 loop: CASSREGDEKLFF. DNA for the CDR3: TGTGCCAGCAGCCGCGAGGGAGATGAAAAACTGTTTTTT.

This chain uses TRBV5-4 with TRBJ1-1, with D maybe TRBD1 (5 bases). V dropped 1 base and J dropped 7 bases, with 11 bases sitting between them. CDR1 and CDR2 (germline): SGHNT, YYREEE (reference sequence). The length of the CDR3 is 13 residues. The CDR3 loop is CASSLSGTGEAFF. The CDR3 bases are TGTGCCAGCAGCTTGTCAGGGACCGGTGAAGCTTTCTTT.

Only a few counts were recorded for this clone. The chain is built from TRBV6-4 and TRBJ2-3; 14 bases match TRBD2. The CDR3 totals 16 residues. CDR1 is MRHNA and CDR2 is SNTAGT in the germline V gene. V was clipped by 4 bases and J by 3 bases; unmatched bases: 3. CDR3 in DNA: TGTGCCAGCAGTGCCGGGACTAGCGGGGGTACAGATACGCAGTATTTT. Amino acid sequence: CASSAGTSGGTDTQYF.

The CDR3 region is CASSHLGAGYGYTF. The CDR3 DNA is TGCGCCAGCAGCCACCTAGGGGCAGGCTATGGCTACACCTTC. V usage is TRBV4-1 and J usage is TRBJ1-2; D may be TRBD1 (5 bases). The CDR3 is 14 amino acids. The V gene lost 3 bases and the J gene lost 4 bases, with 12 bases spanning the gap. Germline-derived CDR1 and CDR2 are MGHRA and YSYEKL.

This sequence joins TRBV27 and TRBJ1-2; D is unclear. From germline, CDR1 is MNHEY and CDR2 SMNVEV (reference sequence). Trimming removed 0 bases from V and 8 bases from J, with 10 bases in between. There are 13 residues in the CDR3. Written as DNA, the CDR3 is TGTGCCAGCAGTTTATCGGTCAGAGAGGGCTACACCTTC. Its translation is CASSLSVREGYTF.

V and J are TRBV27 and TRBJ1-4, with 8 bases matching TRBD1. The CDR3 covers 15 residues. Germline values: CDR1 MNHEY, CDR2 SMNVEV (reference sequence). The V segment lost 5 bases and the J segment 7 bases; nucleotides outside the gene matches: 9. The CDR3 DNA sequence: TGTGCCAGCAGTCACCAGACAGGGGTAGTTGAAAAACTGTTTTTT. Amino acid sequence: CASSHQTGVVEKLFF.

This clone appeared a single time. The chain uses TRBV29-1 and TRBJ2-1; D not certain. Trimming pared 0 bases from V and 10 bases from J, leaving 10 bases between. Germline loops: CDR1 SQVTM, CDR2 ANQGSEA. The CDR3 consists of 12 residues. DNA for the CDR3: TGCAGCGTTGAAGATGAGCCCGCGGAGCAGTTCTTC. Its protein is CSVEDEPAEQFF.

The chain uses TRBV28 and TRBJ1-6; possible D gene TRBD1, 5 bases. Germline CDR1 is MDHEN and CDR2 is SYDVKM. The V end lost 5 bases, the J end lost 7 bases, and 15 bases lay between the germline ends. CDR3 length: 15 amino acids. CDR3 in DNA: TGTGCCAGCAGTCGTCGGGGGGTTACGAATTCACCCCTCCACTTT. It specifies CASSRRGVTNSPLHF.

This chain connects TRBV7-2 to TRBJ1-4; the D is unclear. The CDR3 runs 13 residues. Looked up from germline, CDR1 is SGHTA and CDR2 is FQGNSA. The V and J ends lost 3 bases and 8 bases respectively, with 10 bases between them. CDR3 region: CASSFMTVEKLFF. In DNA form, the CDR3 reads TGTGCCAGCAGCTTTATGACTGTGGAAAAACTGTTTTTT.

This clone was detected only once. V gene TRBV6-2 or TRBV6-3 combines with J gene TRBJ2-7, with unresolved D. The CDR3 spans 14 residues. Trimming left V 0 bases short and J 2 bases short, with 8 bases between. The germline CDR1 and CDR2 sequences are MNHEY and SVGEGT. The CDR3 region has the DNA TGTGCCAGCAGTTACTCCCCAGCCACCTACGAGCAGTACTTC. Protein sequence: CASSYSPATYEQYF.